These 20 T cell receptor beta chains share one sample of origin, sequenced in a study of cytomegalovirus exposure and HLA in healthy donors (dated by TCRdb to the late 2010s). The library was produced with the immunoSEQ multiplex PCR assay. For the multiplex PCR, a mixture combining 60 forward primers for TCR Vbeta segments and 13 reverse primers for TCR Jbeta segments was used. TCRdb limited this immuneACCESS table to in-frame rearrangements with V and J called. A share of clones is missing; checked studies link under half to unresolved V genes, and the rest is unexplained. Present in this sample are 180,000 or so clones, about three quarters of which were seen just once. Roughly 1.5% of the sample belongs to the ten largest clones. The specimen was PBMCs. These receptors were taken from a man aged 18 to 35 in good health and CMV-seronegative.

The V call is TRBV28, the J call TRBJ1-2; D is uncertain. CDR1 MDHEN and CDR2 SYDVKM come from the germline V gene. The CDR3 consists of 13 residues. V lost 6 bases and J lost 5, with 13 bases in between. The CDR3 sequence is CASRLPRGYGYTF. CDR3 coding DNA: TGTGCCAGCAGACTCCCCCGGGGATATGGCTACACCTTC.

The V and J genes are TRBV30 and TRBJ1-5; 7 bases map to TRBD1. The CDR3 totals 14 residues. The V and J ends lost 2 bases and 6 bases, in that order; junction bases with no gene match: 7. The germline V gene encodes CDR1 GTSNPN and CDR2 SVGIG (reference sequence). The CDR3 spells CAWSSTGVAQPQHF. In DNA form, the CDR3 reads TGTGCCTGGAGTTCCACAGGGGTGGCTCAGCCCCAGCATTTT.

This clone was seen only a few times. V usage is TRBV27 and J usage is TRBJ2-5; a possible D gene is TRBD1 (6 bases). CDR1 MNHEY and CDR2 SMNVEV come from the germline V gene (reference sequence). Trimming removed 2 bases at V and 4 bases at J, with 17 bases between. This CDR3 comprises 16 residues. DNA for the CDR3: TGTGCCAGCAGTTTACTGGCAGGGGTTAACCGAGAGACCCAGTACTTC. Its protein product is CASSLLAGVNRETQYF.

The chain combines TRBV11-2 with TRBJ2-2; weak D call: TRBD1 (5 bases). Looked up from germline, CDR1 is SGHAT and CDR2 is FQNNGV. V was cut by 1 base and J by 3 bases, with 6 bases left in between. CDR3 length: 14 amino acids. Here the CDR3 reads CASSLARDTGELFF. The CDR3 nucleotides are TGTGCCAGCAGCTTAGCCAGGGACACCGGGGAGCTGTTTTTT. Full variable domain (remainder filled in from reference TRBV11-2 and TRBJ2-2): EAGVAQSPRYKIIEKRQSVAFWCNPISGHATLYWYQQILGQGPKLLIQFQNNGVVDDSQLPKDRFSAERLKGVDSTLKIQPAKLEDSAVYLCASSLARDTGELFFGEGSRLTVL.

This chain connects TRBV5-1 to TRBJ1-1; TRBD1 matches at 8 bases. Losses at the gene ends were 3 bases for V and 4 bases for J; bases not matched to a gene: 5. The germline gives CDR1 SGHRS, CDR2 YFSETQ. CDR3 length: 14 amino acids. CDR3 in amino acids: CASSSGQEVTEAFF. The CDR3 nucleotides are TGCGCCAGCAGCTCGGGACAGGAGGTCACTGAAGCTTTCTTT.

This clone was detected only once. J is TRBJ1-1 and V is TRBV19, with TRBD1 matching over 9 bases. J lost 0 bases, V lost 5 bases, and 7 bases had no gene match. This CDR3 region has 16 residues. Germline CDR1 and CDR2: LNHDA and SQIVND (reference sequence). This CDR3 reads CASSPGGDRVNTEAFF. The CDR3 nucleotides are TGTGCCAGTAGTCCGGGGGGGGACAGGGTGAACACTGAAGCTTTCTTT.

To note about this clone: This specimen includes other DNA sequences encoding the same CDR3. This chain connects TRBV28 to TRBJ1-5; a weak D match, TRBD1 (5 bases). CDR1 and CDR2 from the germline V gene are MDHEN and SYDVKM. This CDR3 is 15 amino acids long. V shed 4 bases and J shed 0 bases, with 10 bases lying between them. The CDR3 DNA reads as TGTGCCAGCAGTTCCCCCGGGGGTAGCAATCAGCCCCAGCATTTT. Translated, it gives CASSSPGGSNQPQHF.

This chain connects TRBV9 to TRBJ2-3, with D maybe TRBD1 (6 bases). The V gene lost 3 bases and the J gene lost 2 bases, with 16 bases spanning the gap. This CDR3 is built from 16 residues. Germline lookup yields CDR1 SGDLS and CDR2 YYNGEE. The CDR3 sequence is CASSAGTTYNTDTQYF. CDR3 coding DNA: TGTGCCAGCAGCGCGGGGACAACTTACAACACAGATACGCAGTATTTT. The full variable domain, with the rest looked up from reference TRBV9 and TRBJ2-3, is DSGVTQTPKHLITATGQRVTLRCSPRSGDLSVYWYQQSLDQGLQFLIQYYNGEERAKGNILERFSAQQFPDLHSELNLSSLELGDSALYFCASSAGTTYNTDTQYFGPGTRLTVL.

This chain joins TRBV5-1 and TRBJ2-3; perhaps TRBD1 as D (6 bases). Trimming removed 4 bases from V and 2 bases from J, with 8 bases in between. Germline V gene data show CDR1 as SGHRS and CDR2 as YFSETQ. The CDR3 sequence is 13 residues long. The chain's CDR3 is CASSGDITDTQYF. DNA for the CDR3: TGCGCCAGCAGCGGGGACATCACAGATACGCAGTATTTT.

This clone was observed a few times. The V call is TRBV4-1, the J call TRBJ1-1; D is unclear. V dropped 1 base and J dropped 7 bases, with 13 bases sitting between them. This CDR3 is built from 14 residues. CDR1 is MGHRA and CDR2 is YSYEKL in the germline V gene. CDR3 sequence reads: CASSQGPYSGEAFF. The CDR3, as DNA: TGCGCCAGCAGCCAAGGTCCGTATTCAGGTGAAGCTTTCTTT.

This chain connects TRBV7-3 to TRBJ2-3, with D perhaps matching TRBD2 (6 bases). The germline V gene has CDR1 SGHTA and CDR2 FQGTGA. V was trimmed by 5 bases and J by 1 base, leaving 13 bases between them. The CDR3 spans 15 residues. The CDR3 DNA reads as TGTGCCAGCAGCCTCACTGGCGGGGGCACAGATACGCAGTATTTT. This translates into CASSLTGGGTDTQYF.

This clone was observed a handful of times. The genes are TRBV7-9 and TRBJ2-3; TRBD1 matches 7 bases. V gave up 2 bases and J gave up 2 bases; unmatched junction bases: 4. Germline V gene sequence: CDR1 SEHNR, CDR2 FQNEAQ (reference sequence). This CDR3 has 15 amino acids. CDR3 amino acids: CASSLTGQATDTQYF. CDR3 nucleotide sequence: TGTGCCAGCAGCTTAACCGGACAGGCCACAGATACGCAGTATTTT.

The chain links TRBV28 to TRBJ1-5; maybe TRBD1 (6 bases). CDR1 is MDHEN, CDR2 SYDVKM, per germline. The V and J ends lost 3 bases and 11 bases respectively, with 8 bases between them. CDR3 size: 11 residues. The CDR3 region is CASSFKGAQHF. The CDR3 DNA reads TGTGCCAGCAGTTTTAAGGGGGCCCAGCATTTT. The complete variable domain, with remaining parts taken from reference TRBV28 and TRBJ1-5, reads DVKVTQSSRYLVKRTGEKVFLECVQDMDHENMFWYRQDPGLGLRLIYFSYDVKMKEKGDIPEGYSVSREKKERFSLILESASTNQTSMYLCASSFKGAQHFGDGTRLSIL.

The chain carries TRBV6-1 and TRBJ2-5; maybe TRBD1 (6 bases). The V and J ends lost 4 bases and 2 bases respectively, with 14 bases between them. CDR3 size: 15 residues. Germline CDR1 reads MNHNS; CDR2 reads SASEGT. The CDR3 protein is CASSATGTLQETQYF. In nucleotides, the CDR3 is TGTGCCAGCAGTGCTACCGGGACACTGCAAGAGACCCAGTACTTC.

V is TRBV6-5 and J is TRBJ1-5; TRBD1 is a possible D gene (5 bases). Looked up from germline, CDR1 is MNHEY and CDR2 is SVGAGI. CDR3 size: 14 residues. Trimming removed 5 bases from V and 7 bases from J, with 15 bases in between. CDR3 residues: CASSGRAGQQPQHF. The DNA for the CDR3 is TGTGCCAGCAGTGGCCGTGCAGGGCAACAGCCCCAGCATTTT.

This clone appeared once. The CDR3 nucleotides read TGTGCCAGCTCACTAACCCCCGTGGGCAGGGGGGACGAGCGGCAGTACTTC. This codes for CASSLTPVGRGDERQYF. The rearrangement uses TRBV18 and TRBJ2-7, with a weak D call TRBD1 (7 bases). V lost 4 bases to trimming and J lost 9 bases, with 28 bases between them. Germline V gene data show CDR1 as KGHSH and CDR2 as LQKENI. The CDR3 length is 17 residues.

The rearrangement joins TRBV28 to TRBJ1-3; the D gene is possibly TRBD1 (5 bases). Trimming stripped 4 bases from V and 4 bases from J, with 17 bases between. CDR1 and CDR2 from the germline V gene are MDHEN and SYDVKM. CDR3 length: 16 amino acids. CDR3 nucleotide sequence: TGTGCCAGCAGTTCTTTCGGGGGTGGGAGGGGAAACACCATATATTTT. Translated, it gives CASSSFGGGRGNTIYF.

The V and J genes are TRBV11-1 and TRBJ1-4; D not certain. V was cut by 4 bases and J by 7 bases, with 10 bases left in between. Germline V gene lookup returns CDR1 SGHAT and CDR2 FQDESV (reference sequence). The length of the CDR3 is 13 residues. The CDR3 sequence: CASSSRFGEKLFF. The CDR3 bases are TGTGCCAGCAGCTCGCGTTTTGGTGAAAAACTGTTTTTT.

This clone showed up just a few times. The V and J genes are TRBV6-1 and TRBJ1-5; maybe TRBD1 (5 bases). Germline-derived CDR1 and CDR2 are MNHNS and SASEGT. There are 13 residues in the CDR3. Trimming shortened V by 7 bases and J by 9 bases, and 16 bases separated the two germline ends. Here the CDR3 DNA reads TGTGCCAGCACTTACGGGGGAATCCGGCCCCAGCATTTT. Translating gives CASTYGGIRPQHF.

In this sample, this clone turned up a few times. J is TRBJ1-1 and V is TRBV30; D not certain. V was pared by 7 bases and J by 2 bases, with 5 bases between. Per the germline V gene, CDR1 is GTSNPN and CDR2 is SVGIG (reference sequence). The CDR3 is 10 amino acids. The CDR3 reads CASQNTEAFF. CDR3 in DNA: TGTGCCTCCCAAAACACTGAAGCTTTCTTT.